This note documents a single T cell receptor beta chain sequence. Only in-frame clones appear in the TCRdb table, and some are missing; sequencing was by immunoSEQ multiplex PCR. The data hold around 150,000 clones, with more than 60% observed a single time. V gave up 6 bases and J gave up 4 bases, with 13 bases separating them. The germline V gene has CDR1 MNHEY and CDR2 SVGAGI. This CDR3 contains 14 residues. This specimen comes from a study of blood T cell repertoires in COVID-19. Study at large: COVID-19 samples, acute and convalescent, were from the United States, Italy and Spain.

Sample: peripheral blood. The source of this sequence is a man aged 55 to 70 with acute or convalescent COVID-19. This rearrangement joins TRBV6-5 to TRBJ1-3; unclear D gene. CDR3 sequence reads: CASRSRAEGNTIYF. The CDR3 nucleotides read TGTGCCAGCAGGTCGCGGGCAGAAGGAAACACCATATATTTT.